The rows below give T cell receptor beta chains drawn from one sample of a study of beta chain features in type 1 diabetes. The assay was immunoSEQ multiplex PCR, and TCRdb's table has in-frame clones only and misses some. The sample yields 150,000 or so clones, about 63% seen once. Material for sequencing was naive CD4+ T cells from blood. All receptors come from a man aged 30 to 39 with type 1 diabetes. The CDR3 runs from the conserved cysteine through the conserved F or W. The D gene is left open where the match is weak. Rows may omit the clone size; those that give it use once, few, many or a size class.

clone_size,v_call,j_call,d_call,cdr3_aa,cdr3_nt
NA,TRBV5-6,TRBJ2-1,NA,CASMRDHSYEQFF,TGTGCCAGCATGAGGGACCACTCCTATGAGCAGTTCTTC
NA,TRBV25-1,TRBJ2-7,TRBD1,CASRTGNEQYF,TGTGCCAGCCGGACAGGGAACGAGCAGTACTTC
NA,TRBV7-9,TRBJ2-7,NA,CASSLGRDRGDYEQYF,TGTGCCAGCAGCTTAGGGCGGGACAGAGGCGACTACGAGCAGTACTTC
few,TRBV6-6,TRBJ2-3,NA,CASSYHTDTQYF,TGTGCCAGCAGTTACCACACAGATACGCAGTATTTT
NA,TRBV9,TRBJ2-4,NA,CASSNGQPLAKNIQYF,TGTGCCAGCAGCAATGGACAGCCCCTAGCCAAAAACATTCAGTACTTC
NA,TRBV14,TRBJ1-1,NA,CASSLLGRMNTEAFF,TGTGCCAGCAGCCTCCTGGGACGGATGAACACTGAAGCTTTCTTT
few,TRBV30,TRBJ1-1,TRBD1,CAWSSGGAFTEAFF,TGTGCCTGGAGTTCAGGGGGCGCTTTCACTGAAGCTTTCTTT
NA,TRBV25-1,TRBJ1-4,TRBD1,CASSVHRGGEEKLFF,TGTGCCAGCAGTGTCCACAGGGGTGGAGAAGAAAAACTGTTTTTT
NA,TRBV7-9,TRBJ2-7,NA,CASSSQGYEQYF,TGTGCCAGCAGTTCCCAGGGCTACGAGCAGTACTTC
few,TRBV6-6,TRBJ2-4,NA,CASSGEAKNIQYF,TGTGCCAGCAGTGGGGAGGCCAAAAACATTCAGTACTTC
NA,TRBV29-1,TRBJ2-1,NA,CSVISGLSSYNEQFF,TGCAGCGTGATTTCAGGGCTCAGCTCCTACAATGAGCAGTTCTTC
NA,TRBV4-1,TRBJ2-1,NA,CASNLDDWIDNEQFF,TGCGCCAGCAATCTTGATGACTGGATAGACAATGAGCAGTTCTTC
NA,TRBV7-7,TRBJ2-3,NA,CASSPDEWGQGARYF,NA
NA,TRBV2,TRBJ1-6,NA,CASRGDIGRPLHF,TGTGCCAGCAGAGGGGACATCGGGAGGCCCCTCCACTTT
once,TRBV10-3,TRBJ2-3,NA,CAISPRGVAGSTDTQYF,TGTGCCATCAGTCCCAGGGGCGTGGCTGGAAGCACAGATACGCAGTATTTT
NA,TRBV25-1,TRBJ2-7,NA,CASSEGYEQYF,TGTGCCAGCAGTGAAGGGTACGAGCAGTACTTC
NA,TRBV1,TRBJ2-2,NA,CTSSHWTGLLGRTGELFF,TGCACCAGCAGCCACTGGACGGGCCTCCTCGGGAGGACCGGGGAGCTGTTTTTT
NA,TRBV5-1,TRBJ2-5,NA,CASSLGEETQYF,TGCGCCAGCAGCTTGGGCGAGGAGACCCAGTACTTC
few,TRBV2,TRBJ2-7,NA,CASRDYSYEQYF,TGTGCCAGCAGGGACTACTCCTACGAGCAGTACTTC
NA,TRBV4-3,TRBJ1-1,TRBD1,CASSQDPGQGAYTEAFF,TGCGCCAGCAGCCAAGACCCTGGACAGGGGGCATACACTGAAGCTTTCTTT
few,TRBV20-1,TRBJ2-1,TRBD1,CSAIRQGQFF,TGCAGTGCTATCCGACAGGGGCAGTTCTTC
NA,TRBV29-1,TRBJ1-4,NA,CSVQATTNEKLFF,TGCAGCGTACAGGCCACAACTAATGAAAAACTGTTTTTT
NA,TRBV20-1,TRBJ2-3,NA,CSARGDTQYF,TGCAGTGCTAGGGGAGATACGCAGTATTTT
few,TRBV29-1,TRBJ2-5,TRBD1,CSVAWDSQETQYF,TGCAGCGTTGCTTGGGACAGCCAAGAGACCCAGTACTTC
few,TRBV10-3,TRBJ1-1,NA,CAISFQGNTEAFF,TGTGCCATCAGCTTCCAGGGGAACACTGAAGCTTTCTTT
few,TRBV29-1,TRBJ2-7,NA,CSALDRTSYEQYF,TGCAGCGCTTTAGACCGCACCTCCTACGAGCAGTACTTC
NA,TRBV30,TRBJ1-2,NA,CAWSTRADGYTF,TGTGCCTGGAGTACACGGGCCGATGGCTACACCTTC
NA,TRBV6-5,TRBJ2-3,NA,CASSPLSDGTDTQYF,TGTGCCAGCAGTCCTCTTTCGGACGGCACAGATACGCAGTATTTT
NA,TRBV20-1,TRBJ1-1,NA,CSPRDTEAFF,TGCAGTCCGCGGGACACTGAAGCTTTCTTT
NA,TRBV30,TRBJ2-7,TRBD1,CAWRPSWTGISYEQYF,TGTGCCTGGAGACCGTCCTGGACAGGGATCTCCTACGAGCAGTACTTC
NA,TRBV28,TRBJ1-2,TRBD1,CASSLGQGHGYTF,TGTGCCAGCAGTTTAGGACAGGGCCATGGCTACACCTTC
few,TRBV15,TRBJ2-7,NA,CATSRDRGVGQYEQYF,TGTGCCACCAGCAGAGATCGGGGTGTCGGACAATACGAGCAGTACTTC
NA,TRBV7-8,TRBJ1-2,TRBD1,CASSAEQGSAGYTF,TGTGCCAGCAGCGCTGAACAGGGGTCCGCTGGCTACACCTTC
NA,TRBV29-1,TRBJ2-1,NA,CSVALLNEQFF,TGCAGCGTCGCATTGCTGAATGAGCAGTTCTTC
few,TRBV30,TRBJ1-1,NA,CAWSVVPTGTEAFF,TGTGCCTGGAGTGTAGTTCCTACGGGGACTGAAGCTTTCTTT
NA,TRBV29-1,TRBJ2-7,NA,CSVEEDQGYEQYF,TGCAGCGTTGAAGAAGACCAGGGCTACGAGCAGTACTTC
NA,TRBV7-9,TRBJ2-4,NA,CASSLGDRDIQYF,TGTGCCAGCAGCTTAGGGGACCGGGACATCCAGTACTTC
NA,TRBV4-3,TRBJ2-4,TRBD2,CASSPGLAGLGDIQYF,TGCGCCAGCAGCCCAGGACTAGCGGGGTTAGGGGACATTCAGTACTTC
NA,TRBV30,TRBJ2-7,TRBD1,CAWSDRPDRGEQYF,TGTGCCTGGAGTGACCGCCCGGACAGGGGAGAGCAGTACTTC
few,TRBV28,TRBJ2-3,NA,CASSLSSLGDRTDTQYF,TGTGCCAGCAGTTTATCCTCGTTGGGGGACCGCACAGATACGCAGTATTTT
NA,TRBV7-2,TRBJ2-5,NA,CASSPHGAETQYF,TGTGCCAGCAGCCCCCACGGGGCTGAGACCCAGTACTTC
few,TRBV5-1,TRBJ2-7,NA,CASSLGLGEQYF,TGCGCCAGCAGCTTGGGACTGGGGGAGCAGTACTTC
NA,TRBV6-5,TRBJ2-3,NA,CASRGTDTQYF,TGTGCCAGCAGAGGTACGGATACGCAGTATTTT
NA,TRBV30,TRBJ2-1,NA,CAWRISGGPYNEQFF,TGTGCCTGGAGGATATCGGGGGGCCCCTACAATGAGCAGTTCTTC
NA,TRBV10-3,TRBJ2-7,NA,CAISDTEGTLISYEQYF,TGTGCCATCAGTGATACCGAGGGTACGTTAATATCCTACGAGCAGTACTTC
NA,TRBV30,TRBJ1-4,NA,CAWRHGSGRMDEKLFF,TGTGCCTGGAGGCACGGCTCAGGGAGAATGGATGAAAAACTGTTTTTT
NA,TRBV30,TRBJ1-1,NA,CALTGLKSSEAFF,TGTGCCCTTACCGGCCTTAAGTCTTCCGAAGCTTTCTTT
NA,TRBV15,TRBJ1-2,NA,CATSRDGRAPGYTF,TGTGCCACCAGCAGAGATGGCAGGGCGCCAGGCTACACCTTC
few,TRBV5-1,TRBJ2-3,TRBD1,CASSSTGYDTQYF,TGCGCCAGCAGCTCGACAGGGTACGATACGCAGTATTTT
NA,TRBV28,TRBJ2-1,NA,CASSFQPGGSEQFF,TGTGCCAGCAGTTTTCAGCCCGGAGGGAGCGAGCAGTTCTTC
NA,TRBV2,TRBJ2-4,TRBD1,CASSERGLAKNIQYF,TGTGCCAGCAGTGAAAGGGGGCTGGCCAAAAACATTCAGTACTTC
few,TRBV6-5,TRBJ2-5,TRBD2,CASSLSGGAETQYF,TGTGCCAGCAGCCTTAGCGGGGGGGCTGAGACCCAGTACTTC